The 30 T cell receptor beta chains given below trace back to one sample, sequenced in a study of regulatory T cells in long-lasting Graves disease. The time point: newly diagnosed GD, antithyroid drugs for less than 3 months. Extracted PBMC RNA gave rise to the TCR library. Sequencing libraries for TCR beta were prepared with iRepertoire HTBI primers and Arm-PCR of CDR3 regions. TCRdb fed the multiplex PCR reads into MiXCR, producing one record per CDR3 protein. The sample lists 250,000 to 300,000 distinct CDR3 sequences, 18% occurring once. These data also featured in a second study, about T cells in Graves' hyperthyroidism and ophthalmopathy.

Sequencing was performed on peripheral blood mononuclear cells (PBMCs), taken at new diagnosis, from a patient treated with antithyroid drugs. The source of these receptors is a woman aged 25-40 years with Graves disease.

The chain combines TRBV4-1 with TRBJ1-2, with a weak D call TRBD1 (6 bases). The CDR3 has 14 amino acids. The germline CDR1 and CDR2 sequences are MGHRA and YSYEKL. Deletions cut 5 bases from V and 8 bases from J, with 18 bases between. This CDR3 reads CASSGFGGAGGYTF. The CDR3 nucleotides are TGCGCCAGCAGCGGATTCGGGGGCGCCGGCGGCTACACCTTC.

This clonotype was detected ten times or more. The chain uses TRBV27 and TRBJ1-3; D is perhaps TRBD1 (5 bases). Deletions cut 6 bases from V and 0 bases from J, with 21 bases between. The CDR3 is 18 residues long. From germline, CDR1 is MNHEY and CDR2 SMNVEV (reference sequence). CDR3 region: CASSPGQGYTSSGNTIYF. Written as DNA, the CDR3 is TGTGCCAGCAGCCCAGGGCAGGGATACACTAGCTCTGGAAACACCATATATTTT.

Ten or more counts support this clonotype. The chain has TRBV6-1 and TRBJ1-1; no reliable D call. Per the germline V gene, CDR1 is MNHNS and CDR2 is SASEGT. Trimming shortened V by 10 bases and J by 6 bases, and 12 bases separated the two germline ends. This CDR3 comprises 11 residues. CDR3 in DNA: TGTGCCACGAGTAGGCGGCCTGAAGCTTTCTTT. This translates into CATSRRPEAFF.

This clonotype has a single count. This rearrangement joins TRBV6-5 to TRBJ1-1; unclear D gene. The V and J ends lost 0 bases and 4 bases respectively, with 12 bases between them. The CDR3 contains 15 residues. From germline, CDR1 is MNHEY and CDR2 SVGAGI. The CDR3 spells CASSYSGFLFTEAFF. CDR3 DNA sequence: TGTGCCAGCAGTTACTCAGGTTTTCTCTTCACTGAAGCTTTCTTT.

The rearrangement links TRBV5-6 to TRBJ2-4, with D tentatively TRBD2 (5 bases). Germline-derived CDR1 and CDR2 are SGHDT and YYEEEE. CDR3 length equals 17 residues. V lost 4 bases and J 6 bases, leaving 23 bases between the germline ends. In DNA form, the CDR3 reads TGTGCCAGCAGCACGAATCAAGAGGGATGGACCCTAAACATTCAGTACTTC. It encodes CASSTNQEGWTLNIQYF.

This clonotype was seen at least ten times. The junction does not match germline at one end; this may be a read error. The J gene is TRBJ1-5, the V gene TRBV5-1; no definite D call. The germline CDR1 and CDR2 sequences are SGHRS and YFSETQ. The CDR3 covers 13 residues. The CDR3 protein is CASSYTVNQPQHF. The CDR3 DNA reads TGTGCCAGCAGTTACACAGTGAATCAGCCCCAGCATTTT.

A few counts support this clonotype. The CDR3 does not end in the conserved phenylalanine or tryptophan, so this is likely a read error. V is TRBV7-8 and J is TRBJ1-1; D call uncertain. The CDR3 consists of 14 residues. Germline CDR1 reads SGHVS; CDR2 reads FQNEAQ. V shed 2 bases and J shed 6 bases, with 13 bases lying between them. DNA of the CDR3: TGTGCCAGCAGCTTACCCGGTTTCGGCGCTGAAGCTTTCTCT. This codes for CASSLPGFGAEAFS.

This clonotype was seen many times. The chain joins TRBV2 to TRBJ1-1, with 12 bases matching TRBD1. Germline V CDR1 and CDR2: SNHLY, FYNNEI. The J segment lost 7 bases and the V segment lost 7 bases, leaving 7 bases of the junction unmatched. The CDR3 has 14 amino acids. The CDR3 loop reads CASITRDRGLEAFF. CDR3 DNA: TGTGCCAGCATTACAAGGGACAGGGGGCTTGAAGCTTTCTTT.

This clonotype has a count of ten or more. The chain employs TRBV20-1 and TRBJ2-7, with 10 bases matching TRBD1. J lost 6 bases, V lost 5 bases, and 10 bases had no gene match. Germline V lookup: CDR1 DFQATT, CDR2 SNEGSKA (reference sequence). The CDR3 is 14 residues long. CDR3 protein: CSAPQGTGAREQYF. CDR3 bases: TGCAGTGCTCCCCAAGGGACAGGGGCACGCGAGCAGTACTTC.

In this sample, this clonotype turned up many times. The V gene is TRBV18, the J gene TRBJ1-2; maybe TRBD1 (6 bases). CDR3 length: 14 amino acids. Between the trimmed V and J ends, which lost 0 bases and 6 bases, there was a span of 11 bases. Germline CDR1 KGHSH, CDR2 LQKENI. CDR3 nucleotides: TGTGCCAGCTCACCACCGGCAGGGGACAATGGCTACACCTTC. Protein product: CASSPPAGDNGYTF.

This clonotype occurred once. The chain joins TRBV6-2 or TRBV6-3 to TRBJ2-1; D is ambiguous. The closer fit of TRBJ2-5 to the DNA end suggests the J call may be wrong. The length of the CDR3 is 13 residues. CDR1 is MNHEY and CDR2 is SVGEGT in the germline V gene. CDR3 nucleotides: TGTGCCAGCAGAGGACGCGGCGAAGAGACCCAGTACTTC. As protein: CASRGRGEETQYF.

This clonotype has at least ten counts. The CDR3 nucleotides read TGCGCCAGCAGCCAAGTCGGCCAAGCCTACGAGCAGTACTTC. The encoded protein is CASSQVGQAYEQYF. The chain links TRBV4-1 to TRBJ2-7, with D hard to call. Germline-derived CDR1 and CDR2 are MGHRA and YSYEKL. The CDR3 covers 14 residues. V dropped 1 base and J dropped 2 bases, with 9 bases sitting between them.

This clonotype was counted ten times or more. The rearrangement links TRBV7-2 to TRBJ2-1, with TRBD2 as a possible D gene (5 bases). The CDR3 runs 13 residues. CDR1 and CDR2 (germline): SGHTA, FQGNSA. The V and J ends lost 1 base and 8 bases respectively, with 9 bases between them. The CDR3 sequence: CASSLVPGDEQFF. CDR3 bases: TGTGCCAGCAGCTTAGTCCCCGGGGATGAGCAGTTCTTC.

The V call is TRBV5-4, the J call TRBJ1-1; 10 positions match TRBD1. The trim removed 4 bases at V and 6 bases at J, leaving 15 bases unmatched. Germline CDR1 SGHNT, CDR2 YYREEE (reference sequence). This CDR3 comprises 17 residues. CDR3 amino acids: CASSREGTGALNSEAFF. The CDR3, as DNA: TGTGCCAGCAGCCGTGAGGGGACAGGGGCCCTCAACTCTGAAGCTTTCTTT.

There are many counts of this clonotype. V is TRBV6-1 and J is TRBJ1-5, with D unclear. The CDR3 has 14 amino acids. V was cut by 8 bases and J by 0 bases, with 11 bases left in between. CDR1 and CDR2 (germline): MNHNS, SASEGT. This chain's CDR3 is CASSAGSSNQPQHF. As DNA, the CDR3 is TGTGCCAGCTCCGCTGGGAGTAGCAATCAGCCCCAGCATTTT.

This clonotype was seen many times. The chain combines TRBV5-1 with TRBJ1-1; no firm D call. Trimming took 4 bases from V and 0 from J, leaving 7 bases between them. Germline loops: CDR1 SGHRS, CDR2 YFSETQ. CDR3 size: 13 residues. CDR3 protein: CASSETVNTEAFF. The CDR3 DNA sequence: TGCGCCAGCAGCGAGACTGTGAACACTGAAGCTTTCTTT.

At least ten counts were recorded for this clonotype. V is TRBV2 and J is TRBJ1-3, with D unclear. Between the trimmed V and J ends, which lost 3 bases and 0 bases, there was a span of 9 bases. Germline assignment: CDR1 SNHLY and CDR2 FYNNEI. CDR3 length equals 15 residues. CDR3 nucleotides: TGTGCCAGCAGTGACGTTCGGGGCTCTGGAAACACCATATATTTT. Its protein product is CASSDVRGSGNTIYF.

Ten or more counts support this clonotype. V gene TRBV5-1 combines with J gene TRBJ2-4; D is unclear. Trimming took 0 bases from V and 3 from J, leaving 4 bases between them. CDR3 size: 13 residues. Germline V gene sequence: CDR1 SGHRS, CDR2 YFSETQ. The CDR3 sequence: CASSLEGKNIQYF. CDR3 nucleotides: TGCGCCAGCAGCTTGGAGGGCAAAAACATTCAGTACTTC.

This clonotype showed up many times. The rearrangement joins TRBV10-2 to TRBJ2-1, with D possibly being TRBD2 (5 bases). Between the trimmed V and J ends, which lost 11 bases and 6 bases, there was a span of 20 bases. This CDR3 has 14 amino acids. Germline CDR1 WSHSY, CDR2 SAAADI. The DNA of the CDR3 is TGCGCCGGACGCACGGGATCCAAAGCCAATGAGCAGTTCTTC. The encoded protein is CAGRTGSKANEQFF.

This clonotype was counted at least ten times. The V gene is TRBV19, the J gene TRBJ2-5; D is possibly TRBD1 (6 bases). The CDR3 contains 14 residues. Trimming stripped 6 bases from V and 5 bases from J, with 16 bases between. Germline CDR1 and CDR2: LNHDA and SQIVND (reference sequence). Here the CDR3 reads CASRQTGPQETQYF. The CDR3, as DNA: TGTGCCAGTAGGCAGACAGGACCCCAGGAGACCCAGTACTTC.

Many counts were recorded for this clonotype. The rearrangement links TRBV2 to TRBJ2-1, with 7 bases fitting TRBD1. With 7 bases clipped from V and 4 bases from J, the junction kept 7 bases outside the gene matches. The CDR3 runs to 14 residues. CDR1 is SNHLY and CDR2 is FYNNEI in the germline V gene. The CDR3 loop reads CASIDPGGYNEQFF. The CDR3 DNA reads TGTGCCAGCATTGATCCAGGGGGTTACAATGAGCAGTTCTTC.

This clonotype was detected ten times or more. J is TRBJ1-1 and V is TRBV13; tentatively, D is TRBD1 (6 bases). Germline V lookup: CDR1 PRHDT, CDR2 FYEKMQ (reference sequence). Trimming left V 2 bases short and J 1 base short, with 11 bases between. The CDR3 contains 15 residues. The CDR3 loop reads CASSLSGAWNTEAFF. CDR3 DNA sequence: TGTGCCAGCAGCTTATCAGGGGCCTGGAACACTGAAGCTTTCTTT.

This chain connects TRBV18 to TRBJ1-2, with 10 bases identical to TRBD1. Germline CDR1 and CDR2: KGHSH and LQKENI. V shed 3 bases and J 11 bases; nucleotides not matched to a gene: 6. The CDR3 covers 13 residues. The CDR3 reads CASSPDRGGMYTF. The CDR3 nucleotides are TGTGCCAGCTCACCGGACAGGGGGGGAATGTACACCTTC. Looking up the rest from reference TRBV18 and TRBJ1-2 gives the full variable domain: NAGVMQNPRHLVRRRGQEARLRCSPMKGHSHVYWYRQLPEEGLKFMVYLQKENIIDESGMPKERFSAEFPKEGPSILRIQQVVRGDSAAYFCASSPDRGGMYTFGSGTRLTVV.

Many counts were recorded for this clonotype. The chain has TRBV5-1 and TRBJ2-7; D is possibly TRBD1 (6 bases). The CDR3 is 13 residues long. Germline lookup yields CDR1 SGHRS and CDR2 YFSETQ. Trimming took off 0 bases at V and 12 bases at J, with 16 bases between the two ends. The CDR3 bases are TGCGCCAGCAGCTTGGCCGACGGCAGGGGAACGTACTTC. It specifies CASSLADGRGTYF.

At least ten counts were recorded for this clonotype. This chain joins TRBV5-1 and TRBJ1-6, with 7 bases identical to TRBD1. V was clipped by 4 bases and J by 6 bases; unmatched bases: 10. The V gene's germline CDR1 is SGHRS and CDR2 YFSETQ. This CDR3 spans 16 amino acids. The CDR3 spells CASSLGAGGSNSPLHF. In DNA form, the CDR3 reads TGCGCCAGCAGCCTGGGGGCAGGGGGAAGTAATTCACCCCTCCACTTT.

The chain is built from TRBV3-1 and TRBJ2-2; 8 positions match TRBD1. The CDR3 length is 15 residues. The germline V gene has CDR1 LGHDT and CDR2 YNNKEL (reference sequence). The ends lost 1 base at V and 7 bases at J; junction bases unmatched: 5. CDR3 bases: TGTGCCAGCAGCCAAGGACAGGGGTCGGGCGGGGAGCTGTTTTTT. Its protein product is CASSQGQGSGGELFF.

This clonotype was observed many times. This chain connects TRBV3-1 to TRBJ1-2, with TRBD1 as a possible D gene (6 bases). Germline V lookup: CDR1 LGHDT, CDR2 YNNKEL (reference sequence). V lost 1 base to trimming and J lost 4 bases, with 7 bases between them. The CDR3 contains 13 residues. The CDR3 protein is CASSQVGGYGYTF. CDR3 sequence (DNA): TGTGCCAGCAGCCAAGTAGGGGGCTATGGCTACACCTTC.

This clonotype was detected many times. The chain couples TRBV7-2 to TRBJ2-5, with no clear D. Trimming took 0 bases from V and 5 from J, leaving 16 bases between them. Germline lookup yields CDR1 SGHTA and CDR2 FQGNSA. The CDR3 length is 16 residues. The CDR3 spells CASSLAASVPWETQYF. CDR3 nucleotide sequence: TGTGCCAGCAGCTTAGCGGCTTCCGTTCCATGGGAGACCCAGTACTTC.

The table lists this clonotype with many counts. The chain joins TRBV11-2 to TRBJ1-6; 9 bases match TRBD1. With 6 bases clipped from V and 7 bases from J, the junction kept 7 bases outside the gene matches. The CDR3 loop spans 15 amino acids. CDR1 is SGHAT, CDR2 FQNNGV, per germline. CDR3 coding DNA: TGTGCCAGCAGTCGCACAGGGGGCGGGAATTCACCCCTCCACTTT. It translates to CASSRTGGGNSPLHF.

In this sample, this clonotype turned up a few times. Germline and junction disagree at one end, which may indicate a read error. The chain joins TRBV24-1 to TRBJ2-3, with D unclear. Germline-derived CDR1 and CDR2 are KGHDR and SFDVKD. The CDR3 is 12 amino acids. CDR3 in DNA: TGTGCCACCAGTGGTTTGGAAGGGAACTGGTATTTT. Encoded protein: CATSGLEGNWYF.